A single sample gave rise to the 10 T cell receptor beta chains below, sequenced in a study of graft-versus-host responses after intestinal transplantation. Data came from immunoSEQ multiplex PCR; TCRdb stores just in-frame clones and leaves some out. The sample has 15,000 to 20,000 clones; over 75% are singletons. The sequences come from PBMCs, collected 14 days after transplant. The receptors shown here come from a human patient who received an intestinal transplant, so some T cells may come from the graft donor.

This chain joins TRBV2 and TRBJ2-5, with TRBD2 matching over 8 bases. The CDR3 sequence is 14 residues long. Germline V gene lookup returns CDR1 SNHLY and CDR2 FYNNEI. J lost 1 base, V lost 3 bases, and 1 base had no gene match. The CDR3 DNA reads TGTGCCAGCAGTGATGGACTAGCCCAAGAGACCCAGTACTTC. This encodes CASSDGLAQETQYF. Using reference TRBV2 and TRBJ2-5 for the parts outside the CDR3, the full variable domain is EPEVTQTPSHQVTQMGQEVILRCVPISNHLYFYWYRQILGQKVEFLVSFYNNEISEKSEIFDDQFSVERPDGSNFTLKIRSTKLEDSAMYFCASSDGLAQETQYFGPGTRLLVL.

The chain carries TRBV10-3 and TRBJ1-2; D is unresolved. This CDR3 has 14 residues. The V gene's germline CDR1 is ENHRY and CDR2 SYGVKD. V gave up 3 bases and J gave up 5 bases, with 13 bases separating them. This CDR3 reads CAISDSGPTYGYTF. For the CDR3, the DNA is TGTGCCATCAGTGACTCCGGACCCACATATGGCTACACCTTC.

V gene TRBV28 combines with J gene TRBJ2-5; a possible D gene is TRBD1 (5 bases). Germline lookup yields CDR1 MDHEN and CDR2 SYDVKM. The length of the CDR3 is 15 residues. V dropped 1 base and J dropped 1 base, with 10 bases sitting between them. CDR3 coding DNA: TGTGCCAGCAGTTTATCCCGACAGTCCCAAGAGACCCAGTACTTC. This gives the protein CASSLSRQSQETQYF.

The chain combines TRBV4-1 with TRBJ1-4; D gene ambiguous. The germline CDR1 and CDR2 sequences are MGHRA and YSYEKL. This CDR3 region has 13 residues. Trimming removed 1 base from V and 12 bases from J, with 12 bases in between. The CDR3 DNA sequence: TGCGCCAGCAGCCAAGGGTCATTTTCCGAACTGTTTTTT. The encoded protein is CASSQGSFSELFF.

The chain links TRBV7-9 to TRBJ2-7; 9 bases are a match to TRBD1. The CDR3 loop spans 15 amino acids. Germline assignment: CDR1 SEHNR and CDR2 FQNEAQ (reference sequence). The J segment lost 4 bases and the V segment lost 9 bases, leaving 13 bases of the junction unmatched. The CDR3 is CASTPSGQGRYEQYF. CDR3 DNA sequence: TGTGCCAGTACCCCTTCGGGACAGGGTCGGTACGAGCAGTACTTC.

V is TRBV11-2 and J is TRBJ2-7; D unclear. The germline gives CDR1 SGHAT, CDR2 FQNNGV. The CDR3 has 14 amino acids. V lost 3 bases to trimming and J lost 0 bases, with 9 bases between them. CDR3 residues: CASSFLGSSYEQYF. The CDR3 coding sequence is TGTGCCAGCAGCTTTTTGGGGTCCTCCTACGAGCAGTACTTC.

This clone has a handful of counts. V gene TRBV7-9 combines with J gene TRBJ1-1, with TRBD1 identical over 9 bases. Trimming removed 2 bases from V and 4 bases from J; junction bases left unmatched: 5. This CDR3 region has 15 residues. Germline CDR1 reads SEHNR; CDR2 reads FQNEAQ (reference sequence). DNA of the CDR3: TGTGCCAGCAGCTTAACAGGGGGCGACGGCACTGAAGCTTTCTTT. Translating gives CASSLTGGDGTEAFF.

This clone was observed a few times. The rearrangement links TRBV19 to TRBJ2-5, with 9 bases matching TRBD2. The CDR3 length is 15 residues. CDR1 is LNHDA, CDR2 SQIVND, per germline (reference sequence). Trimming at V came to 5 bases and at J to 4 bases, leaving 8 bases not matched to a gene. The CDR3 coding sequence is TGTGCCAGTAGTCCCGGCGGGAGGGCCGGAGAGACCCAGTACTTC. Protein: CASSPGGRAGETQYF.

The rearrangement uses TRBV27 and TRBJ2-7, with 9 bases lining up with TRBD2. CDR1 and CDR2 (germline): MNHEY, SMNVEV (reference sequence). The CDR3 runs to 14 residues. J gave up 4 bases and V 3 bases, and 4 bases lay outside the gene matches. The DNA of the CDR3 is TGTGCCAGCAGTTTTAGCGGGAGTAGGTACGAGCAGTACTTC. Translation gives CASSFSGSRYEQYF.

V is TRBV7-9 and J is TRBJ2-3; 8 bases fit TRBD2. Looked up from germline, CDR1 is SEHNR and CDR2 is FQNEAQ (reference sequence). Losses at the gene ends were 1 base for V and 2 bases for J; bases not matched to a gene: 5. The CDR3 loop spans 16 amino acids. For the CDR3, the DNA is TGTGCCAGCAGCTTAGAGGGTAGCGGGACCACAGATACGCAGTATTTT. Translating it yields CASSLEGSGTTDTQYF.